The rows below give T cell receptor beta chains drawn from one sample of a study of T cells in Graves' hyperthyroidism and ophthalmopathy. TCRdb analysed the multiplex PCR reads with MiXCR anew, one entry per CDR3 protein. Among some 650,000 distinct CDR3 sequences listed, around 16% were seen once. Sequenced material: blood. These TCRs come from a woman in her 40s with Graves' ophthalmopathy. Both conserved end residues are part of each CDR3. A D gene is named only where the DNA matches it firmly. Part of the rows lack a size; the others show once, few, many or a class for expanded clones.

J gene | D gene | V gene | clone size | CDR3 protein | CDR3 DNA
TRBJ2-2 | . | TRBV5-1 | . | CASSETITGELFF | TGCGCCAGCAGCGAAACTATTACCGGGGAGCTGTTTTTT
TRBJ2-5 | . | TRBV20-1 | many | CSASRTGRGETQYF | TGCAGTGCTAGTCGGACAGGGAGGGGGGAGACCCAGTACTTC
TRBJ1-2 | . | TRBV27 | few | CASGQNPNYGYTF | TGTGCCAGCGGCCAAAATCCTAACTATGGCTACACCTTC
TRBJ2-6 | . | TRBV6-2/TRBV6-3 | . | CASSRTGTRPPGANVLTF | TGTGCCAGCAGTCGGACCGGGACAAGGCCTCCTGGGGCCAACGTCCTGACTTTC
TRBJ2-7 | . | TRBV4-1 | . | CASSRSLGDRSYEQYF | TGCGCCAGCAGCCGAAGCCTCGGCGACAGATCCTACGAGCAGTACTTC
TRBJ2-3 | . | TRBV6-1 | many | CASTGDADTQYF | TGTGCCAGCACGGGGGACGCAGATACGCAGTATTTT
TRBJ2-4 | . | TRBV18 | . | CASSPSLAKNIQYF | TGTGCCAGCTCACCCTCCCTAGCCAAAAACATTCAGTACTTC
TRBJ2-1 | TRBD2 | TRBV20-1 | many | CSARSVAGSSYNEQFF | TGCAGTGCTAGGTCGGTAGCGGGAAGCTCCTACAATGAGCAGTTCTTC
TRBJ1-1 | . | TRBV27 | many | CASSFQRYTEAFF | TGTGCCAGCAGTTTTCAGCGGTACACTGAAGCTTTCTTT
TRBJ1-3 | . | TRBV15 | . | CATSREGPLSGNTIYF | TGTGCCACCAGCAGGGAGGGACCCCTCTCTGGAAACACCATATATTTT
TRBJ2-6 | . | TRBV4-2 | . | CASSERPSGGAGANVLTF | TGTGCCAGCAGCGAACGGCCCTCTGGGGGCGCTGGGGCCAACGTCCTGACTTTC
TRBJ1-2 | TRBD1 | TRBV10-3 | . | CAINTGDNYGYTF | TGTGCCATCAATACAGGGGATAACTATGGCTACACCTTC
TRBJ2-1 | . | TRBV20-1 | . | CSARDPASYISSYNEQFF | TGCAGTGCTAGAGATCCGGCTAGCTACATAAGCTCCTACAATGAGCAGTTCTTC
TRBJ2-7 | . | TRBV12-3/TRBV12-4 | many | CASSSTGSSYEQYF | TGTGCCAGCAGTTCAACAGGGAGCTCCTACGAGCAGTACTTC
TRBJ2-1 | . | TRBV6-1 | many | CASSESSAYYNEQFF | TGTGCCAGCAGTGAGTCTAGCGCTTACTACAATGAGCAGTTCTTC
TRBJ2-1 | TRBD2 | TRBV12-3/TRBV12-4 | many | CASSPQAGVNEQFF | TGTGCCAGCAGTCCTCAGGCGGGAGTAAATGAGCAGTTCTTC
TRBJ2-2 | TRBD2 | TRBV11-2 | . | CASRGLAGGHTGELFF | TGTGCCAGCAGAGGACTAGCGGGGGGGCATACCGGGGAGCTGTTTTTT
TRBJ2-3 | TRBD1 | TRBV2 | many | CASSPGQFTDTQYF | TGTGCCAGCAGCCCGGGACAGTTCACAGATACGCAGTATTTT
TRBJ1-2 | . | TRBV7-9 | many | CASSFQGFDYGYTF | TGTGCCAGCAGCTTTCAGGGATTCGACTATGGCTACACCTTC
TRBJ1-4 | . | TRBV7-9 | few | CASSWSNEKLFF | TGTGCCAGCAGCTGGAGTAATGAAAAACTGTTTTTT
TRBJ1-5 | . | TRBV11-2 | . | CASSSRVNQPQHF | TGTGCCAGCAGCTCTAGGGTTAATCAGCCCCAGCATTTT
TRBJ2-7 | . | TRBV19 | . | CASSIRDTEGGHEQYF | TGTGCCAGTAGTATCCGGGACACGGAAGGGGGTCACGAGCAGTACTTC
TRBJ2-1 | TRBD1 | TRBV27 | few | CASSPRTGRRVARSHNEQFF | TGTGCCAGCAGTCCTAGGACAGGGAGAAGGGTAGCGCGGTCCCACAATGAGCAGTTCTTC
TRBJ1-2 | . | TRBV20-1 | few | CSASPLTGQYGYTF | TGCAGTGCGTCTCCCCTAACGGGCCAGTATGGCTACACCTTC
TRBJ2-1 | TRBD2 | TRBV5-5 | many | CASSLGTGLAYNEQFF | TGTGCCAGCAGCCTCGGCACAGGACTAGCCTACAATGAGCAGTTCTTC
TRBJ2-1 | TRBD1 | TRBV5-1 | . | CASSFLMGQGYNEQFF | TGCGCCAGCAGCTTCCTTATGGGACAGGGCTACAATGAGCAGTTCTTC
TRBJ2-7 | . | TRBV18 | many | CASSPNDDEQYF | TGTGCCAGCTCACCAAACGATGACGAGCAGTACTTC
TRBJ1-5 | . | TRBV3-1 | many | CASSLTVSNQPQHF | TGTGCCAGCAGCCTTACAGTTAGCAATCAGCCCCAGCATTTT
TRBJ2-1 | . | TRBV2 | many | CASSSGLPSGNYNEQFF | TGTGCCAGCAGTTCGGGACTCCCAAGTGGGAACTACAATGAGCAGTTCTTC
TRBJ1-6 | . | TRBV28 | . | CASRGTSSPLHF | TGTGCCAGCCGTGGCACCTCTTCACCCCTCCACTTT
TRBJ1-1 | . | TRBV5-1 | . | CASSLEPGAEAFF | TGCGCCAGCAGCTTGGAACCTGGCGCTGAAGCTTTCTTT
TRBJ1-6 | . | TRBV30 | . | CAWSEGQKSYNSPLHF | TGTGCCTGGAGTGAGGGCCAGAAAAGCTATAATTCACCCCTCCACTTT
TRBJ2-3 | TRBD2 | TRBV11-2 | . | CASSWTGSRLAQTPDTQYF | TGTGCCAGCAGCTGGACCGGTAGTAGACTAGCCCAGACACCAGATACGCAGTATTTT
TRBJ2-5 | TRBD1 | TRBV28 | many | CASSRPGQVQETQYF | TGTGCCAGCAGTCGTCCGGGACAGGTACAAGAGACCCAGTACTTC
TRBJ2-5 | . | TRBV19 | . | CASSRGQFVETQYF | TGTGCCAGTAGTAGGGGGCAGTTCGTCGAGACCCAGTACTTC
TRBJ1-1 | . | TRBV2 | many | CASTRRGENTEAFF | TGTGCCAGCACCCGCCGGGGGGAGAACACTGAAGCTTTCTTT
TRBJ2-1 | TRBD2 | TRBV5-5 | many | CASRPTSGSQYNEQFF | TGTGCCAGCAGGCCGACTAGCGGGAGTCAATACAATGAGCAGTTCTTC
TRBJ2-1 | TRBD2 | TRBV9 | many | CASAPTSGSYNEQFF | TGTGCCAGCGCCCCCACTAGCGGGAGTTACAATGAGCAGTTCTTC
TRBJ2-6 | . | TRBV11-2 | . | CASSSWYSGANVLTF | TGTGCCAGCAGCTCCTGGTACTCTGGGGCCAACGTCCTGACTTTC
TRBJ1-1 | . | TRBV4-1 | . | CASSQDRQSEAFF | TGCGCCAGCAGCCAAGATCGACAGTCTGAAGCTTTCTTT
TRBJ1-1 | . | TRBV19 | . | CASSINRRADTEAFF | TGTGCCAGTAGTATAAACAGGCGCGCGGACACTGAAGCTTTCTTT
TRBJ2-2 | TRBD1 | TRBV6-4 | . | CASSDRDGPGELFF | TGTGCCAGCAGCGACAGGGACGGTCCCGGGGAGCTGTTTTTT
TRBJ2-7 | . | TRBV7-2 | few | CASGQYISYEQYF | TGTGCCAGCGGACAGTATATTTCCTACGAGCAGTACTTC
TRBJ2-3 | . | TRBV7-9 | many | CASTGGPTDTQYF | TGTGCCAGCACCGGAGGGCCCACAGATACGCAGTATTTT
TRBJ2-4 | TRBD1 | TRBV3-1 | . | CASSSRDRGDIQYF | TGTGCCAGCAGCTCCCGGGACAGGGGCGACATTCAGTACTTC
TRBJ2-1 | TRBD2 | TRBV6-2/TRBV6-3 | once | CASSYSILAGENEQFF | TGTGCCAGCAGTTACTCGATTCTAGCGGGAGAAAATGAGCAGTTCTTC
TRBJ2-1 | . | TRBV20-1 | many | CSARLASRQQFF | TGCAGTGCTAGGCTAGCTAGCCGCCAGCAGTTCTTC
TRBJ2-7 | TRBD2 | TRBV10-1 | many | CASSGPGTSGSYEQYF | TGCGCCAGCAGTGGCCCTGGGACTAGCGGATCCTACGAGCAGTACTTC
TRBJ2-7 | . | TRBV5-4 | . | CASSLSRTSYEQYF | TGTGCCAGCAGCTTGTCCAGAACCTCCTACGAGCAGTACTTC
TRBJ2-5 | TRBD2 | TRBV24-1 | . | CATSVASGSRVQETQYF | TGTGCCACCAGTGTGGCTAGCGGGAGCAGAGTTCAAGAGACCCAGTACTTC